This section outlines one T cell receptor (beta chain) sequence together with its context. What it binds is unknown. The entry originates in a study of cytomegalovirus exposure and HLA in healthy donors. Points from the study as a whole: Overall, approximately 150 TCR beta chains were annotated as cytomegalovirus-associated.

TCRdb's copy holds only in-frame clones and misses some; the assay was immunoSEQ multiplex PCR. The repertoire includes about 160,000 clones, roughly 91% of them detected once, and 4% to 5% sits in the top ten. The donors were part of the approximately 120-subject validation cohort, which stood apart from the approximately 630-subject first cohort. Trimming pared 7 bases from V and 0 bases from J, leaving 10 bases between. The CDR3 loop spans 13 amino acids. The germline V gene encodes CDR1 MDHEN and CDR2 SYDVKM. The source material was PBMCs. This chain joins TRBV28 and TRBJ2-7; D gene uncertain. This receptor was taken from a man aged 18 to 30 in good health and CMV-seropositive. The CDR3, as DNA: TGTGCCAGCACCCATAGTAGCTCCTACGAGCAGTACTTC. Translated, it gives CASTHSSSYEQYF.